There are many counts of the clone carrying this TCR beta chain. The sample originates from a study of neurological immune-mediated disorders. Trimming stripped 6 bases from V and 6 bases from J, with 17 bases between. CDR3 length: 15 amino acids. Germline loops: CDR1 SNHLY, CDR2 FYNNEI. MiXCR, applied by TCRdb to the 5' RACE reads, yields one record per CDR3 protein. This sample carries 11,000 to 15,000 distinct CDR3 sequences, about 12% of them seen once, and the ten largest clones take 35% to 45%. This chain uses TRBV2 with TRBJ2-2; D assignment may be TRBD1 or TRBD2 (6 bases each). Input material: CD8+ T cells from blood. This clonotype was sampled from a female donor with HTLV-1-associated myelopathy (HAM/TSP). For the CDR3, the DNA is TGTGCCAGCAGCCCCGGAGGGGGTGAGGCCGGGGAGCTGTTTTTT. Amino acid sequence: CASSPGGGEAGELFF.